The 17 T cell receptor beta chains presented below share a single source sample, sequenced in a study of identical twins. TCRdb independently ran MiXCR on the 5' RACE reads; one entry per CDR3 protein. This sample carries about 720,000 distinct CDR3 sequences, 15% to 20% of them seen once, and the ten largest clones take less than 15%. This sample was also put to use in a study of T cells expressing NK-cell markers.

Sequenced input: PBMCs. These receptors all come from a woman younger than 30 in good health.

Only a few counts were recorded for this clonotype. This chain links TRBV19 with TRBJ1-2; TRBD1 matches at 7 bases. Germline V gene lookup returns CDR1 LNHDA and CDR2 SQIVND (reference sequence). The CDR3 is 14 amino acids. The junction had 6 bases not matched to a gene; V was cut back by 5 bases and J by 3 bases. The CDR3 DNA reads TGTGCCAGTAGTTTCACAGGGGACCACTATGGCTACACCTTC. It translates to CASSFTGDHYGYTF.

This clonotype was detected only a few times. The J gene is TRBJ2-3, the V gene TRBV5-1; D not certain. Germline V CDR1 and CDR2: SGHRS, YFSETQ. This CDR3 contains 14 residues. Between the trimmed V and J ends, which lost 4 bases and 0 bases, there was a span of 9 bases. In DNA form, the CDR3 reads TGCGCCAGCAGCCCCCCGCTAAGCACAGATACGCAGTATTTT. It encodes CASSPPLSTDTQYF.

The V and J genes are TRBV2 and TRBJ2-1; tentative D call: TRBD2 (7 bases). The CDR3 consists of 15 residues. Germline CDR1 SNHLY, CDR2 FYNNEI. V lost 10 bases, J lost 4 bases, and 20 bases lay in between. The CDR3 is CATRGGRGKYNEQFF. In nucleotides, the CDR3 is TGTGCCACCAGGGGAGGGCGGGGAAAATACAATGAGCAGTTCTTC.

This clonotype turned up a few times. This chain joins TRBV4-2 and TRBJ2-3; no definite D call. There are 17 residues in the CDR3. Germline-derived CDR1 and CDR2 are LGHNA and YNFKEQ. V shed 4 bases and J shed 2 bases, with 19 bases lying between them. This CDR3 reads CASSRHVGPTSTDTQYF. The CDR3 coding sequence is TGTGCCAGCAGCCGCCATGTGGGCCCTACTTCCACAGATACGCAGTATTTT.

There are a few counts of this clonotype. CDR3 nucleotide sequence: TGTGCCAGCAGTTTCATCCCACAGCCCCAGCATTTT. Protein sequence: CASSFIPQPQHF. This chain connects TRBV12-3 or TRBV12-4 to TRBJ1-5; D call uncertain. The CDR3 contains 12 residues. With 3 bases removed from V and 7 bases from J, the gap between germline ends came to 7 bases.

This sequence joins TRBV5-1 and TRBJ2-3, with TRBD2 matching over 11 bases. This CDR3 comprises 17 residues. J was trimmed by 2 bases and V by 1 base; bases with no gene match: 6. Germline-derived CDR1 and CDR2 are SGHRS and YFSETQ. The CDR3 region has the DNA TGCGCCAGCAGCTTGCCCGGGACTAGCGGTTACACAGATACGCAGTATTTT. Amino acids: CASSLPGTSGYTDTQYF.

This clonotype came up a few times. This chain links TRBV12-3 or TRBV12-4 with TRBJ2-5; D gene unclear. Trimming pared 2 bases from V and 2 bases from J, leaving 12 bases between. The CDR3 sequence is 15 residues long. This CDR3 is CASSLRSGRQETQYF. As DNA, the CDR3 is TGTGCCAGCAGTTTACGCTCTGGACGGCAAGAGACCCAGTACTTC.

This clonotype was seen at least ten times. This sequence joins TRBV4-3 and TRBJ2-2; D is possibly TRBD2 (6 bases). Germline CDR1 reads LGHNA; CDR2 reads YSLEER. The CDR3 sequence is 15 residues long. V shed 4 bases and J shed 5 bases, with 14 bases lying between them. The CDR3 DNA reads as TGCGCCAGCAGCCTTTTAGCGGCGGGGACCGGGGAGCTGTTTTTT. Amino acids: CASSLLAAGTGELFF.

The chain couples TRBV20-1 to TRBJ2-1; either TRBD1 or TRBD2 may fit D (5 bases each). The CDR3 length is 13 residues. The germline gives CDR1 DFQATT, CDR2 SNEGSKA (reference sequence). V lost 5 bases to trimming and J lost 4 bases, with 12 bases between them. The DNA for the CDR3 is TGCAGTGCTGTCCGGGACGGATACAATGAGCAGTTCTTC. This encodes CSAVRDGYNEQFF.

The rearrangement links TRBV20-1 to TRBJ2-4; D might be TRBD1 (5 bases). Trimming removed 5 bases at V and 0 bases at J, with 11 bases between. The CDR3 is 14 amino acids. CDR1 is DFQATT and CDR2 is SNEGSKA in the germline V gene (reference sequence). The CDR3 sequence: CSALTTGAKNIQYF. DNA for the CDR3: TGCAGTGCTTTAACCACAGGAGCCAAAAACATTCAGTACTTC.

The chain couples TRBV7-9 to TRBJ2-4; D is possibly TRBD2 (6 bases). The V and J ends lost 2 bases and 4 bases respectively, with 12 bases between them. The germline CDR1 and CDR2 sequences are SEHNR and FQNEAQ (reference sequence). The CDR3 extends over 15 amino acids. This chain's CDR3 is CASSLYGSRKNIQYF. As DNA, the CDR3 is TGTGCCAGCAGCTTATACGGGAGTAGGAAAAACATTCAGTACTTC.

In this sample, this clonotype turned up a few times. V and J are TRBV6-1 and TRBJ1-2; D perhaps matches TRBD1 (5 bases). The germline V gene has CDR1 MNHNS and CDR2 SASEGT. The V and J ends lost 2 bases and 4 bases respectively, with 11 bases between them. This CDR3 contains 14 residues. CDR3 nucleotides: TGTGCCAGCAGTGAACCCAGGGAGGCCTATGGCTACACCTTC. Residues: CASSEPREAYGYTF.

The chain uses TRBV7-7 and TRBJ2-1, with TRBD1 matching over 8 bases. V gave up 3 bases and J gave up 7 bases; unmatched junction bases: 8. This CDR3 comprises 15 residues. The germline gives CDR1 SSHAT, CDR2 FNYEAQ (reference sequence). The CDR3, as DNA: TGTGCCAGCAGCTTGGCACAGGGGGTAATGAATGAGCAGTTCTTC. Translated: CASSLAQGVMNEQFF.

V gene TRBV6-2 or TRBV6-3 combines with J gene TRBJ2-5; 7 nucleotides match TRBD2. Germline V CDR1 and CDR2: MNHEY, SVGEGT. Unmatched junction bases numbered 5, after V lost 5 bases and J lost 5 bases. CDR3 size: 13 residues. The CDR3 spells CASSPGLDETQYF. The CDR3, as DNA: TGTGCCAGCAGTCCAGGACTAGATGAGACCCAGTACTTC.

The chain couples TRBV12-3 or TRBV12-4 to TRBJ1-6, with a weak D call TRBD1 (5 bases). V was clipped by 6 bases and J by 9 bases, with 12 bases between them. This CDR3 is 13 amino acids long. This chain's CDR3 is CASSLGVSSPLHF. For the CDR3, the DNA is TGTGCCAGCAGCCTAGGGGTCTCTTCACCCCTCCACTTT.

This clonotype came up many times. V is TRBV12-3 or TRBV12-4 and J is TRBJ1-2; 7 bases map to TRBD1. V gave up 5 bases and J gave up 8 bases; unmatched junction bases: 5. This CDR3 contains 12 residues. The CDR3 DNA reads as TGTGCCAGCAGTAATGACAGGGAGGGCTACACCTTC. Protein product: CASSNDREGYTF.

This clonotype has only one observation. The rearrangement uses TRBV6-1 and TRBJ2-5, with D unresolved. The germline V gene encodes CDR1 MNHNS and CDR2 SASEGT. This CDR3 has 12 residues. Trimming took off 4 bases at V and 5 bases at J, with 8 bases between the two ends. The CDR3 is CASSARRETQYF. The CDR3 DNA reads as TGTGCCAGCAGTGCCCGGCGGGAGACCCAGTACTTC.